This T cell receptor beta chain was identified during a study of a mutant IDH1 vaccine in newly diagnosed glioma. The assay was immunoSEQ multiplex PCR, and TCRdb's table has in-frame clones only and misses some. The data hold 40,000 or so clones, with roughly three quarters observed a single time. The CDR3 has 12 residues. The germline V gene encodes CDR1 SGHRS and CDR2 YFSETQ. V shed 0 bases and J shed 3 bases, with 4 bases lying between them. Specified time point: baseline, week 1 (first vaccination visit). As for treatment: pre-vaccination baseline after standard-of-care therapy. This chain connects TRBV5-1 to TRBJ2-7; D uncertain. This sample comprised PBMCs, obtained from a glioma patient treated with radiotherapy, temozolomide or both. This sequence was found in a man aged 35-49 years with glioma. Some clones in this sample may be carry-over from other donors' samples. The CDR3: CASSLEGYEQYF. The CDR3 DNA reads as TGCGCCAGCAGCTTGGAGGGCTACGAGCAGTACTTC.